The T cell receptor beta chain under discussion was sequenced for a study of ipilimumab plus nivolumab after autologous stem cell transplantation (dated by TCRdb to the early 2020s). In the study overall: The median number of doses that trial patients received was about five for ipilimumab and under ten for nivolumab. The DLBCL cohort included primary refractory and relapsed disease, with 18-month progression-free survival of about 86% and 29% respectively. The intent-to-treat population of the trial consisted of under 45 patients. Patients in the trial were undergoing autologous transplant and had high-risk diffuse large B cell lymphoma, mature T cell lymphoma, or multiple myeloma.

Trimming at the junction amounts to 6 bases on V and 4 bases on J, and the germline ends lie 13 bases apart. The CDR3 goes from the cysteine to the phenylalanine over 14 residues. Here the CDR3 DNA is all that survives: 42 bases in frame from base 1. The CDR1 and CDR2 encoded by the germline V gene (reference sequence) are MNHEY and SMNVEV. Checkpoint therapy began 14 to 28 days after autologous transplant, with ipilimumab given at 1 mg/kg intravenously on day 1 of selected weeks. Patients received nivolumab at 3 mg/kg intravenously on day 1 of weeks 1, 4, 7, 10, and every two weeks through week 26. The study was a Phase Ib clinical trial testing combined checkpoint inhibition with ipilimumab and nivolumab as consolidation after autologous stem cell transplantation. The library came from the immunoSEQ multiplex PCR assay. TCRdb stores this immuneACCESS table with in-frame sequences only. Part of the clones is absent; in the studies checked, under half of the shortfall reflects unresolved V genes, and no reason is known for the rest. Across this sample there are 10,000 to 15,000 clones, with 55% to 85% seen only once. Jointly, the top ten make up more than 15% of the sample.

Overall study results and their limits: The authors concluded that combined checkpoint inhibition appeared tolerable when used as consolidation after transplant. Per the authors, a biologic rationale for further study of the post-transplant checkpoint inhibition approach was offered by T cell receptor repertoire, regulatory T cell phenotype and gut microbiota profiles.

Details on this clone: The antigen it recognizes is unknown. Within one base of it there is no much larger clone, and no base qualities were kept.

The starting material was PBMCs, obtained in a trial of ipilimumab plus nivolumab as post-transplant consolidation. Rearrangement joined TRBV27 to TRBJ2-1; TRBD2 is possibly the D segment (6 matching bases). The receptor's source is a male donor with diffuse large B-cell lymphoma. The sequenced DNA: TGTGCCAGCAGACAAGCGGACTATTACAATGAGCAGTTCTTC. It translates to CASRQADYYNEQFF.